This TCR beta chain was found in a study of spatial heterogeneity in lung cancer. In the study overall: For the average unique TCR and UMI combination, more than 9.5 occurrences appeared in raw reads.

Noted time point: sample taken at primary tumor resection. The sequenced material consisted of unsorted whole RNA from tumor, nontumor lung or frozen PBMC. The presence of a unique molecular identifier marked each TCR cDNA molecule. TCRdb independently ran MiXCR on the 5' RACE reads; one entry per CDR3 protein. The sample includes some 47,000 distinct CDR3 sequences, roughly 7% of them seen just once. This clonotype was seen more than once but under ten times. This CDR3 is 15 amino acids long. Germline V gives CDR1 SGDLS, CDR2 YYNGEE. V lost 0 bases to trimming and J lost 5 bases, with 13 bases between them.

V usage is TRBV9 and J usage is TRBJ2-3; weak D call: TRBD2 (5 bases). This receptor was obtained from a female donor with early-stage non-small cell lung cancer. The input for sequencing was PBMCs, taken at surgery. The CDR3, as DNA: TGTGCCAGCAGCGTAGCTGGGCGGGCGTTAGATACGCAGTATTTT. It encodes CASSVAGRALDTQYF.